This T cell receptor beta chain was documented in a study of blood T cell repertoires in COVID-19. Study in general: Donors in the United States, Italy and Spain gave samples during acute or convalescent COVID-19.

Authors' methods: By means of reference gene primer amplification, nucleated cell counts were estimated. Produced via immunoSEQ multiplex PCR; TCRdb's table is partial and in-frame only. V and J calls and clone size are given by that table; D and trimming were obtained from the DNA. Among some 230,000 clones, more than 80% were seen once, and the ten largest hold 2.2%. Germline loops: CDR1 SEHNR, CDR2 FQNEAQ (reference sequence). V lost 5 bases and J lost 2; bases outside the gene matches: 9. CDR3 length: 15 amino acids. Sequencing was done on a sample of peripheral blood. The receptor was isolated from a man aged 25-45 years who had recovered from COVID-19. The rearrangement uses TRBV7-9 and TRBJ2-7, with 7 bases fitting TRBD2. The CDR3 sequence is CASSPGRGVPYEQYF. For the CDR3, the DNA is TGTGCCAGCAGCCCGGGCCGGGGGGTTCCCTACGAGCAGTACTTC.